This T cell receptor beta chain was sequenced during a study of blood T cell repertoires in COVID-19. Across the whole study: From the United States, Italy and Spain came samples of acute and convalescent COVID-19.

How the authors handled the data: Reference gene primer amplification in the assay estimated nucleated cell counts. The data were produced by immunoSEQ multiplex PCR, yet TCRdb's version contains in-frame clones alone and is incomplete. V and J calls plus clone size are reproduced from that table; the DNA served to infer D and trimming. The sample has around 400,000 clones; approximately 90% are singletons. This CDR3 spans 19 amino acids. The V end was cut by 1 base, the J end by 0 bases, with 19 bases between. Germline CDR1 reads KGHSH; CDR2 reads LQKENI. Which cohort a participant joined came from the clinical history participants gave. It was within 2 weeks before study entry that exposed participants met a COVID-19 case.

The sequence came from a woman aged 18-35 years who had been exposed to COVID-19. Sequencing was carried out using PBMCs or T cells enriched from blood (not recorded which). This sequence joins TRBV18 and TRBJ1-5; a weak D match, TRBD1 (6 bases). The CDR3 DNA follows: TGTGCCAGCTCACCACGTGAAGCAGGGGCCGTCCATAGCAATCAGCCCCAGCATTTT. It is translated as CASSPREAGAVHSNQPQHF.